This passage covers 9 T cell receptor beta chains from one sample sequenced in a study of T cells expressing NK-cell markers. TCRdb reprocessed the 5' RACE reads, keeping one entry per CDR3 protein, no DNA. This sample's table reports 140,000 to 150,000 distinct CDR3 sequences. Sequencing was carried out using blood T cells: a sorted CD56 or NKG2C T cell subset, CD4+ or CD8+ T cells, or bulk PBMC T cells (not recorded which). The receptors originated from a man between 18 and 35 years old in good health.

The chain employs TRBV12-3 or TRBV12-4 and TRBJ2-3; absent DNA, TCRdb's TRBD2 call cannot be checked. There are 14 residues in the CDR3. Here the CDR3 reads CASSPTSPADTQYF.

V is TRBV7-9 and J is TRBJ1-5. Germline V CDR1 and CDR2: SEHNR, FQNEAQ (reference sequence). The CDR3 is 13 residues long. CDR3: CASSLGGDQPQHF.

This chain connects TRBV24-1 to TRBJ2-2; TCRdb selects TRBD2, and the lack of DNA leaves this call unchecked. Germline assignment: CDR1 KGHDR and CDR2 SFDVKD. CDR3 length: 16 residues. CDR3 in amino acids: CATSERQGFGTGELFF.

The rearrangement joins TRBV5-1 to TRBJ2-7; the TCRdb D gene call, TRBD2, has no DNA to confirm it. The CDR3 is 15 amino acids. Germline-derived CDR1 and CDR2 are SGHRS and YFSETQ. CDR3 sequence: CASSSVGLADYEQYF.

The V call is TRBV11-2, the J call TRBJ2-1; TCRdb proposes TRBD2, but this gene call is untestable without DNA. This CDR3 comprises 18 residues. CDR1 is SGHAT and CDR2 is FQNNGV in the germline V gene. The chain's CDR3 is CASTGPGLADLAYNEQFF.

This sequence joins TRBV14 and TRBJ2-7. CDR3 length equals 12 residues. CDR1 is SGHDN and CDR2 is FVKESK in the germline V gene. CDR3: CASSQAFYEQYF.

The CDR3 is CASSRPGRLQETQYF. The J gene is TRBJ2-5, the V gene TRBV7-9; TCRdb's assignment of TRBD1 cannot be checked, as there is no DNA. The CDR3 spans 15 residues. CDR1 and CDR2 (germline): SEHNR, FQNEAQ (reference sequence).

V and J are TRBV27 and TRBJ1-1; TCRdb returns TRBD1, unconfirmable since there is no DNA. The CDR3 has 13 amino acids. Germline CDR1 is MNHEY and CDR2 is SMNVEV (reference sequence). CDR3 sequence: CASSLRTGFEAFF.

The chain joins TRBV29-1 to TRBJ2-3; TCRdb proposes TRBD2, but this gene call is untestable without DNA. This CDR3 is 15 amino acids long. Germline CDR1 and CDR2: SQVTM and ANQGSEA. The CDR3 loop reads CSVVLAGGRADTQYF.